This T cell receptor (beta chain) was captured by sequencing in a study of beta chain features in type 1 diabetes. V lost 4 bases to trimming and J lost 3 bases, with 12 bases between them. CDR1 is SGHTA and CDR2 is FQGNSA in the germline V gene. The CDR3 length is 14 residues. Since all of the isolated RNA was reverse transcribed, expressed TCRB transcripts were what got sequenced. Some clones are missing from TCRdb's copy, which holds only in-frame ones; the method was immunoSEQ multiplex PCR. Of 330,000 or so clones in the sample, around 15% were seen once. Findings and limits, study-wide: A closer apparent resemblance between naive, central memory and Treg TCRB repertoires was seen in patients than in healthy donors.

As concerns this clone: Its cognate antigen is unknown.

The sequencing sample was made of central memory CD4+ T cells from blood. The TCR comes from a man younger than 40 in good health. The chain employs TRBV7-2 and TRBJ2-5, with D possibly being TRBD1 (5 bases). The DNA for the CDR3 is TGTGCCAGCAGCTGGACAAGCACGGAAGAGACCCAGTACTTC. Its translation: CASSWTSTEETQYF. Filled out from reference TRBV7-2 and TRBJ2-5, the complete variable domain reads GAGVSQSPSNKVTEKGKDVELRCDPISGHTALYWYRQSLGQGLEFLIYFQGNSAPDKSGLPSDRFSAERTGGSVSTLTIQRTQQEDSAVYLCASSWTSTEETQYFGPGTRLLVL.